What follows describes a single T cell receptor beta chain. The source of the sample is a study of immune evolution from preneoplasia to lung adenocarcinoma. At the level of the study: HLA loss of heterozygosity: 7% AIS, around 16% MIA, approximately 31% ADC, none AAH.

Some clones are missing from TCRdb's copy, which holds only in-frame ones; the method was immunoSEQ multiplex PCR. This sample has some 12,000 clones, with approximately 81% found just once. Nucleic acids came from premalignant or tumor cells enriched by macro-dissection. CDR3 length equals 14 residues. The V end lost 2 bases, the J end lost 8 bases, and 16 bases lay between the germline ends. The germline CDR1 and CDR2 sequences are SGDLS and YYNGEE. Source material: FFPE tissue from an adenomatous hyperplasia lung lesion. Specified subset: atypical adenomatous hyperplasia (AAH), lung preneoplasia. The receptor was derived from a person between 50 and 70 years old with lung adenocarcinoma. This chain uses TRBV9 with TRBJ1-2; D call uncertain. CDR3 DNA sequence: TGTGCCAGCAGCGTCCGGGATGAGGTGGTCGGCTACACCTTC. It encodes CASSVRDEVVGYTF.